This T cell receptor beta chain was captured by sequencing in a study of blood T cell repertoires in COVID-19. On the study more broadly: The origin of the acute and convalescent COVID-19 samples was the United States, Italy and Spain.

This clone has just one count. Patients at the Seattle site were enrolled during active infection and followed longitudinally. The authors' processing: From reference gene primer amplification, estimates of nucleated cell counts were derived. Profiling relied on immunoSEQ multiplex PCR, and the TCRdb table lists in-frame clones only, not all of them. D and trimming come from the DNA, and the V and J calls and clone size come from that table. The data show approximately 210,000 clones, with 70% to 90% seen just once and around 0.93% held by the top ten. The trim removed 4 bases at V and 4 bases at J, leaving 9 bases unmatched. This CDR3 contains 16 residues. Germline assignment: CDR1 MNHNS and CDR2 SASEGT.

The chain combines TRBV6-1 with TRBJ2-2, with 7 bases that match TRBD1. Sequencing was carried out using peripheral blood. The receptor's source is a man in his sixties with COVID-19, enrolled during active disease. This CDR3 is CASSGLGGGFTGELFF. The CDR3 DNA reads TGTGCCAGCAGTGGCCTAGGGGGCGGGTTCACCGGGGAGCTGTTTTTT.